The source of this T cell receptor (beta chain) is a study of blood T cell repertoires in COVID-19. About the research overall: Samples taken during acute and convalescent COVID-19 were collected in the United States, Italy and Spain.

As originally analysed: Reference gene primer amplification in the assay estimated nucleated cell counts. Using immunoSEQ multiplex PCR, the repertoire was profiled, and TCRdb retains in-frame clones only, with some absent. V and J calls plus clone size are reproduced from that table; the DNA served to infer D and trimming. The table has roughly 400,000 clones, roughly nine tenths seen once. Participants were aged roughly 18 to 89 years from around 26 US areas. What the recovered Cohort 3 donors had was two negative PCRs, clearance, or symptom resolution. Trimming at V came to 6 bases and at J to 4 bases, leaving 12 bases not matched to a gene. Germline V CDR1 and CDR2: KGHSH, LQKENI. CDR3 length equals 16 residues.

The sequence was collected from a man younger than 45 who had recovered from COVID-19. Sequencing was carried out using PBMCs or T cells enriched from blood (not recorded which). This sequence joins TRBV18 and TRBJ2-3; 8 bases are a match to TRBD2. The CDR3 coding sequence is TGTGCCAGCTCCCCATCTCGGGAGGGCCTGGCAGATACGCAGTATTTT. The encoded protein is CASSPSREGLADTQYF.